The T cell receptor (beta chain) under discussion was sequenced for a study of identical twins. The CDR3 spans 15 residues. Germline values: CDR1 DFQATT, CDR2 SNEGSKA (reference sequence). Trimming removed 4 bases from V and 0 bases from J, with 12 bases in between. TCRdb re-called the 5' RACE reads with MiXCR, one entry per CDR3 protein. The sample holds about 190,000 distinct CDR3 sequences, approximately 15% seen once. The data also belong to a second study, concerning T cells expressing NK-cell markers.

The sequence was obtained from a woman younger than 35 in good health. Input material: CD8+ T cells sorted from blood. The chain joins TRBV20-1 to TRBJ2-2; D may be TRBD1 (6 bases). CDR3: CSATAGTTNTGELFF. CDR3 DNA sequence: TGCAGTGCTACCGCCGGGACAACGAACACCGGGGAGCTGTTTTTT.